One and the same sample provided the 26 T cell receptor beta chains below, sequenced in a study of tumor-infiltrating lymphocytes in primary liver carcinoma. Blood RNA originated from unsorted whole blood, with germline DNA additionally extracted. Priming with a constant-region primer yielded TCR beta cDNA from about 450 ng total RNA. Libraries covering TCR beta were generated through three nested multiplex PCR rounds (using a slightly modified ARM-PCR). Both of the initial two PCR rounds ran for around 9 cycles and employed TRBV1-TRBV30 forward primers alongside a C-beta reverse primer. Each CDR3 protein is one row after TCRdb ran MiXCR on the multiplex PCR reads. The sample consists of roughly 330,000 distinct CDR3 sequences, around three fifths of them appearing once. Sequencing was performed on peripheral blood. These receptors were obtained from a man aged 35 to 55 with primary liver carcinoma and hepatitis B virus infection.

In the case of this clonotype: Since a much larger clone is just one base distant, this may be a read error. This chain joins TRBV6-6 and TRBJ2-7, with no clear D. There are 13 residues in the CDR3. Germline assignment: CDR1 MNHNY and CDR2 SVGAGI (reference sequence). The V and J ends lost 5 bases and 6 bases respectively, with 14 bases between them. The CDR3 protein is CASSAMSGCEQYF. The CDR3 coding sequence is TGTGCCAGCAGTGCCATGTCCGGCTGCGAGCAGTACTTC.

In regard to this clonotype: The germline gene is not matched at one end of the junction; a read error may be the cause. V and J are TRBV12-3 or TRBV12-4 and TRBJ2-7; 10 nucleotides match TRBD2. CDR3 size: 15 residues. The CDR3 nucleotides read TGTGCCGGCAGCTCACTAGCGGGGACGACCTACGAGCAGTACTTC. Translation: CAGSSLAGTTYEQYF.

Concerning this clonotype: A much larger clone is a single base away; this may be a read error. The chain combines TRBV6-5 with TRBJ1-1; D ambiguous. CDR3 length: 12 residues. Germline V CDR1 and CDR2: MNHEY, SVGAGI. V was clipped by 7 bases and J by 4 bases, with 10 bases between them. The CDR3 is CASKIWGTEAFF. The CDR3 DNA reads TGTGCCAGCAAGATCTGGGGCACTGAAGCTTTCTTT.

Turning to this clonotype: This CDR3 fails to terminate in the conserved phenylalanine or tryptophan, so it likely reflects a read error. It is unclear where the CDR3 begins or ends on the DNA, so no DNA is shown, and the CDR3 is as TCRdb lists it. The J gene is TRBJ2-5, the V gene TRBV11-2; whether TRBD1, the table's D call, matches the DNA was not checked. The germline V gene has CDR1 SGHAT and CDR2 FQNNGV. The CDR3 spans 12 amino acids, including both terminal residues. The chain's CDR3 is CASISHLGVVVL.

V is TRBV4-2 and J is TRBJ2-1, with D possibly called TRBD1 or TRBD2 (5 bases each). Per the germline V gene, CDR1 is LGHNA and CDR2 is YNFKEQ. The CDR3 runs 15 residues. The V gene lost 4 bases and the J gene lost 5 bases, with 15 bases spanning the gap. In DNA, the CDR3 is TGTGCCAGCAGCCCCTGGGTAGGGACGGACAATGAGCAGTTCTTC. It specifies CASSPWVGTDNEQFF.

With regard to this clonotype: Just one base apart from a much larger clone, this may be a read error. The CDR3 bases are TGCGGCGTCAAAGAAGGGGACTTCTCCTACGAGCAGTACTTC. Translated: CGVKEGDFSYEQYF. The chain carries TRBV29-1 and TRBJ2-7, with D possibly matching TRBD2 (6 bases). Germline V gene data show CDR1 as SQVTM and CDR2 as ANQGSEA. The CDR3 is 14 residues long.

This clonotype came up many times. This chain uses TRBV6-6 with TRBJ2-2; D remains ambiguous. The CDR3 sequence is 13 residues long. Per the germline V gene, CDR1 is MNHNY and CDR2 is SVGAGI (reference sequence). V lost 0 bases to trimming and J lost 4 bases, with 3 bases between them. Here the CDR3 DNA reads TGTGCCAGCAGTTACTCGATCACCGGGGAGCTGTTTTTT. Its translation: CASSYSITGELFF.

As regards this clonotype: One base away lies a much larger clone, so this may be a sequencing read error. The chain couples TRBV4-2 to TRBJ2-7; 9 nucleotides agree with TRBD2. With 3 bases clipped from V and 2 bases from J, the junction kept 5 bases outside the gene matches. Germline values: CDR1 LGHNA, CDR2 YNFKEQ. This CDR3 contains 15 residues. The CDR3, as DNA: TGTGCCAGCAGCCAGTCTAGCGGGATGACCTACGAGCAGTACTTC. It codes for CASSQSSGMTYEQYF.

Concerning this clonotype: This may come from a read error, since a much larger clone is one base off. The CDR3 spells CASSPGTSRETHYF. For the CDR3, the DNA is TGTGCCAGCAGCCCGGGGACCTCGAGGGAGACCCATTACTTC. The chain joins TRBV7-8 to TRBJ2-5; possibly TRBD1 or TRBD2 for D (5 bases each). The germline V gene has CDR1 SGHVS and CDR2 FQNEAQ. There are 14 residues in the CDR3.

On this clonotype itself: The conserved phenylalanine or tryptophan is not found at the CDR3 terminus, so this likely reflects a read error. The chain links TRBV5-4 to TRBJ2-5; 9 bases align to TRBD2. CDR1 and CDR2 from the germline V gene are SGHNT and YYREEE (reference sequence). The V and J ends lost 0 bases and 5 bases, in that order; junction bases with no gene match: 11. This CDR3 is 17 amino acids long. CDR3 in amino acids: CASSLVSGGRAMETQYI. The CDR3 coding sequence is TGTGCCAGCAGCTTGGTTTCCGGCGGGAGGGCCATGGAGACCCAGTACATC.

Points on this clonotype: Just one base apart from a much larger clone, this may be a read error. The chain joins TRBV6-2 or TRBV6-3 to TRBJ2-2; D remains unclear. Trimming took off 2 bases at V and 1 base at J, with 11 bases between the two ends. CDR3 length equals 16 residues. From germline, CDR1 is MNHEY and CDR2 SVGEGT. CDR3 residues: CASSYSPPGNTGELFF. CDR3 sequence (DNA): TGTGCCAGCAGTTACAGTCCCCCAGGGAACACCGGGGAGCTGTTTTTT.

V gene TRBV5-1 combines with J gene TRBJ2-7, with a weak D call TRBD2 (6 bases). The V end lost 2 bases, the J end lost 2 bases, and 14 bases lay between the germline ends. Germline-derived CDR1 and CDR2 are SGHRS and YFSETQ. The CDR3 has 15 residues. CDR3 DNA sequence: TGCGCCAGCAGCTTTGAAACTAGCAGGACCTACGAGCAGTACTTC. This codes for CASSFETSRTYEQYF. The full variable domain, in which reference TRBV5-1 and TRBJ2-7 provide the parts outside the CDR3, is KAGVTQTPRYLIKTRGQQVTLSCSPISGHRSVSWYQQTPGQGLQFLFEYFSETQRNKGNFPGRFSGRQFSNSRSEMNVSTLELGDSALYLCASSFETSRTYEQYFGPGTRLTVT.

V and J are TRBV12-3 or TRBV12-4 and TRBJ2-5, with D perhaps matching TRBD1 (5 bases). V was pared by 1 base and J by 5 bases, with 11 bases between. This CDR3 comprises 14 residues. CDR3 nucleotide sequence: TGTGCCAGCAGTTTAGAGCAGGCAGGGGAGACCCAGTACTTC. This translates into CASSLEQAGETQYF.

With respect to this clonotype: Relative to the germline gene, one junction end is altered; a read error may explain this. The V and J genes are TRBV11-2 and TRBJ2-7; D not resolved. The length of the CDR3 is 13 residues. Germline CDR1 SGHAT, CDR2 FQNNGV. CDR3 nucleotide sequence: TGTGCCAGCAGTCCTCTAAGCTCCTACGAGCAGTGCTTC. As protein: CASSPLSSYEQCF.

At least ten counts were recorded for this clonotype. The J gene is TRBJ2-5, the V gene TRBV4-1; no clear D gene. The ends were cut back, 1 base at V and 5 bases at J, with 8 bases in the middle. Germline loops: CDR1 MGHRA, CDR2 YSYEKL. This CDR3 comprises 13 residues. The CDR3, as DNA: TGCGCCAGCAGCCAAGGTTCCTGGGAGACCCAGTACTTC. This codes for CASSQGSWETQYF.

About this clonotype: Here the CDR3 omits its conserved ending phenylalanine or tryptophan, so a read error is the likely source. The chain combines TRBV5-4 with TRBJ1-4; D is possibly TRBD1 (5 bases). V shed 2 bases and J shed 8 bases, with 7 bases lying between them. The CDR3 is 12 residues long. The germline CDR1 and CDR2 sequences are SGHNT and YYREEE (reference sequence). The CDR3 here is CASSFYREKLFS. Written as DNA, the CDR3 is TGTGCCAGCAGCTTCTACAGGGAAAAACTGTTTTCT.

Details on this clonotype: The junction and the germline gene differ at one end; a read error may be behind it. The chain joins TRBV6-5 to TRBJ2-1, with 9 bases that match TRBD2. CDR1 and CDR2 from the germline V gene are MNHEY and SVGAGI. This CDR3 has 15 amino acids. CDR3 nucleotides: TGTACCAGCATTTACTCGACTAGCGGTCACAATGAGCAGTTCTTC. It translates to CTSIYSTSGHNEQFF.

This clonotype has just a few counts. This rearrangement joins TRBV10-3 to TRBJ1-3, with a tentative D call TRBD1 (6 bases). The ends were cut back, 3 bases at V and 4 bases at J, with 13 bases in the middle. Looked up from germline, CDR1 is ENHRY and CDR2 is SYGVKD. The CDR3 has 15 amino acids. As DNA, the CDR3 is TGTGCCATCAGTGAATCAGGGGTCGAAGGAAACACCATATATTTT. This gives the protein CAISESGVEGNTIYF.

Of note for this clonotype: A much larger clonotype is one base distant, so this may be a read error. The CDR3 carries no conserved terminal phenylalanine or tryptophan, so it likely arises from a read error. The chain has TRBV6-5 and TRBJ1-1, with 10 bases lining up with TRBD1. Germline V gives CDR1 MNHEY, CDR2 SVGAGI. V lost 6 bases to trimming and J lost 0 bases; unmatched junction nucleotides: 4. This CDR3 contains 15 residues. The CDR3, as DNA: TGTGCCAGCAGCCCGGACAGGGGGATGAACACTGAAGCTTTCTCT. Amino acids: CASSPDRGMNTEAFS.

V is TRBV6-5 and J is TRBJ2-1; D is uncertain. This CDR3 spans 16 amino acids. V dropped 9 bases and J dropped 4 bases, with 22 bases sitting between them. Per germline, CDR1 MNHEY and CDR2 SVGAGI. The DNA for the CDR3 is TGTGCCAGAAGTCGGTCGAGACTCCCCATATACAATGAGCAGTTCTTC. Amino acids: CARSRSRLPIYNEQFF.

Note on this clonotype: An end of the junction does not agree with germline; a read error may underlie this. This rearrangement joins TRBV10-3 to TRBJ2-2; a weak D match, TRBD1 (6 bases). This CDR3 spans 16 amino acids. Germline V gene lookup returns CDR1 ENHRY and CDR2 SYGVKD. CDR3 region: CAISLGQSKRPGVLFF. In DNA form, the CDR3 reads TGTGCCATCAGCCTCGGACAGTCTAAGAGGCCCGGGGTGCTGTTTTTT.

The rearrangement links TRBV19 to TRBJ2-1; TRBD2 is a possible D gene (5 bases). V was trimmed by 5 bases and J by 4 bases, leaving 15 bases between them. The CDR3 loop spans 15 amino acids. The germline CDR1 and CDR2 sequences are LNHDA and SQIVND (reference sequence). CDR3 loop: CASSEEVPSYNEQFF. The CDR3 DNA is TGTGCCAGTAGTGAGGAGGTCCCCTCTTACAATGAGCAGTTCTTC.

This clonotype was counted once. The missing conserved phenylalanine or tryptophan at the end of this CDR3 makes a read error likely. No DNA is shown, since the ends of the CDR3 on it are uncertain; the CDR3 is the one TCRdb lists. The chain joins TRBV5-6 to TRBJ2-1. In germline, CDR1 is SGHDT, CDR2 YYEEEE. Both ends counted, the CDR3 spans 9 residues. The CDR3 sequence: CASSFHRFP.

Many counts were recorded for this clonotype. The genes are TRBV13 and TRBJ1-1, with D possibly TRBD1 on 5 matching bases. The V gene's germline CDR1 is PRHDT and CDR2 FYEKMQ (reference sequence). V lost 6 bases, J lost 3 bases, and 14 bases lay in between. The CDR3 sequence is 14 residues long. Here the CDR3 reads CASRDQTDYTEAFF. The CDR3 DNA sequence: TGTGCCAGCAGGGATCAGACAGATTACACTGAAGCTTTCTTT.

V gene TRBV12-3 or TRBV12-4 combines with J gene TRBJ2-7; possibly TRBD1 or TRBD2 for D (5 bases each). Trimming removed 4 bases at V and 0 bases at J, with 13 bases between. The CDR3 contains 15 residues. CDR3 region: CASSYGTGGSYEQYF. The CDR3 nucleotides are TGTGCCAGCAGTTATGGGACCGGCGGCTCCTACGAGCAGTACTTC.

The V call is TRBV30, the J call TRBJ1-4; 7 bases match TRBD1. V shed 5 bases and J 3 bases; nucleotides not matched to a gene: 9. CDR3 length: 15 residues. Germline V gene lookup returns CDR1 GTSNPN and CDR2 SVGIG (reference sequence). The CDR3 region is CAWVARGQPNEKLFF. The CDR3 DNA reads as TGTGCCTGGGTGGCCAGGGGACAGCCTAATGAAAAACTGTTTTTT.